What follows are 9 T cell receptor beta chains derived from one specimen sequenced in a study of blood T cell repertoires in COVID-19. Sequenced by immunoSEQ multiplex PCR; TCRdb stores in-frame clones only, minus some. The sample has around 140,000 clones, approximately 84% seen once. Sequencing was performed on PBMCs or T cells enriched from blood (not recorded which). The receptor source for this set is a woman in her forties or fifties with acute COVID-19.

The CDR3: CATSGARDRPYEQYF. The CDR3 DNA reads as TGTGCCACCAGTGGGGCCAGGGACAGGCCCTACGAGCAGTACTTC. This sequence joins TRBV24-1 and TRBJ2-7; TRBD1 matches 8 bases. V trimming: 5 bases; J trimming: 2 bases; junction bases outside the gene matches: 7. The CDR3 has 15 residues. CDR1 KGHDR and CDR2 SFDVKD come from the germline V gene.

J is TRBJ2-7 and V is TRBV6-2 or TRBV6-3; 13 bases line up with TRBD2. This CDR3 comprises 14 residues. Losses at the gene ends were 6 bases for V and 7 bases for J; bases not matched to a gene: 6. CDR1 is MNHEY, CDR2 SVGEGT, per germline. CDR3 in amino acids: CASSSGLAGREQYF. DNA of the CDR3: TGTGCCAGCAGCTCGGGACTAGCGGGAAGGGAGCAGTACTTC.

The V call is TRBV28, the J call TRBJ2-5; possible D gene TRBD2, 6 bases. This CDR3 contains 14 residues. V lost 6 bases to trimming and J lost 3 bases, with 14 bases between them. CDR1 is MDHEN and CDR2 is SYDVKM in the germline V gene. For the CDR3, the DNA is TGTGCCAGCAGGATGTCCACGGGGGAAGAGACCCAGTACTTC. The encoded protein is CASRMSTGEETQYF.

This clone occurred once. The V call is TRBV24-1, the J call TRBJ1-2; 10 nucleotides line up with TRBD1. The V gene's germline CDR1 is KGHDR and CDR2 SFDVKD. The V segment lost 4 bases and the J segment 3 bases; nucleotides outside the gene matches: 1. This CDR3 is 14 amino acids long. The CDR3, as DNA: TGTGCCACCAGTGACGGGACAGGGGACTATGGCTACACCTTC. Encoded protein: CATSDGTGDYGYTF.

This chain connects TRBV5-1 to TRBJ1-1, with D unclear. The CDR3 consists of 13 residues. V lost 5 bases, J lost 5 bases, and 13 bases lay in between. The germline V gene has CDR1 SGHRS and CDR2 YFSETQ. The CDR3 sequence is CASRNPGGTEAFF. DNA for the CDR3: TGCGCCAGCAGGAATCCGGGAGGTACTGAAGCTTTCTTT.

CDR3 sequence reads: CASSLGSSYNEQFF. CDR3 DNA sequence: TGTGCCAGCAGCCTGGGCAGCTCCTACAATGAGCAGTTCTTC. The rearrangement joins TRBV3-1 (or the pseudogene TRBV3-2) to TRBJ2-1, with unresolved D. There are 14 residues in the CDR3. V was pared by 4 bases and J by 0 bases, with 7 bases between. Germline loops: CDR1 LGHDT, CDR2 YNNKEL (reference sequence).

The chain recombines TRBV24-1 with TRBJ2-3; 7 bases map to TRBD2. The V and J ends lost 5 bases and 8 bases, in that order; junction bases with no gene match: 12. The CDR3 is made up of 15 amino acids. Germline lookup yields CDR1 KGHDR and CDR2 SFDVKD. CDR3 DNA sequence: TGTGCCACCAGTGTTGAAGCTAGCGGACGCGGTACGCAGTATTTT. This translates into CATSVEASGRGTQYF.

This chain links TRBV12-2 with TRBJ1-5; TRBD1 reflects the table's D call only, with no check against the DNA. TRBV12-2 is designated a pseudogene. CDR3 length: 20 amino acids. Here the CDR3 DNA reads TGTGCAAGTCGCGACAGGCCCCCCGCCTATGATGGGACCTGGAATCAGCCCCAGCATTTT. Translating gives CASRDRPPAYDGTWNQPQHF.

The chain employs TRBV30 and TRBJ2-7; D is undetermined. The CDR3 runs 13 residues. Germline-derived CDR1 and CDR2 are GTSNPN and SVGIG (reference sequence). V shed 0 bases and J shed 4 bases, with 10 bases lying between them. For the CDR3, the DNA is TGTGCCTGGAGTGTAAACGTTCAGTACGAGCAGTACTTC. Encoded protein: CAWSVNVQYEQYF.